What follows describes a single TCR beta chain. Amplification of TCR beta CDR3 regions was performed using RNA transcripts as template. An initial round of RT-PCR targeting the TCR CDR3 relied on the HTBI primer set. MiXCR, applied by TCRdb to the multiplex PCR reads, yields one record per CDR3 protein. The sample gives almost 600,000 distinct CDR3 sequences, about 43% of which show up once; around 7.7% is in the top ten. Criteria for exclusion of patients were uncontrolled infection, other autoimmune disease, pregnancy or lactation. The sample comes from a study of T cells in Graves' hyperthyroidism and ophthalmopathy. V lost 5 bases and J lost 7; bases outside the gene matches: 17. Germline values: CDR1 SNHLY, CDR2 FYNNEI. The CDR3 consists of 18 residues.

This clonotype was obtained from a woman aged 18-35 years with Graves' hyperthyroidism. This chain connects TRBV2 to TRBJ2-2, with 9 bases fitting TRBD1. The specimen sequenced was peripheral blood or thyroid tissue (not recorded which). CDR3 in amino acids: CASSLGLDRGVGNGELFF. The CDR3 DNA reads TGTGCCAGCAGTTTAGGGTTGGACAGGGGTGTGGGGAACGGGGAGCTGTTTTTT. Drawing the rest from reference TRBV2 and TRBJ2-2, the complete variable domain is EPEVTQTPSHQVTQMGQEVILRCVPISNHLYFYWYRQILGQKVEFLVSFYNNEISEKSEIFDDQFSVERPDGSNFTLKIRSTKLEDSAMYFCASSLGLDRGVGNGELFFGEGSRLTVL.